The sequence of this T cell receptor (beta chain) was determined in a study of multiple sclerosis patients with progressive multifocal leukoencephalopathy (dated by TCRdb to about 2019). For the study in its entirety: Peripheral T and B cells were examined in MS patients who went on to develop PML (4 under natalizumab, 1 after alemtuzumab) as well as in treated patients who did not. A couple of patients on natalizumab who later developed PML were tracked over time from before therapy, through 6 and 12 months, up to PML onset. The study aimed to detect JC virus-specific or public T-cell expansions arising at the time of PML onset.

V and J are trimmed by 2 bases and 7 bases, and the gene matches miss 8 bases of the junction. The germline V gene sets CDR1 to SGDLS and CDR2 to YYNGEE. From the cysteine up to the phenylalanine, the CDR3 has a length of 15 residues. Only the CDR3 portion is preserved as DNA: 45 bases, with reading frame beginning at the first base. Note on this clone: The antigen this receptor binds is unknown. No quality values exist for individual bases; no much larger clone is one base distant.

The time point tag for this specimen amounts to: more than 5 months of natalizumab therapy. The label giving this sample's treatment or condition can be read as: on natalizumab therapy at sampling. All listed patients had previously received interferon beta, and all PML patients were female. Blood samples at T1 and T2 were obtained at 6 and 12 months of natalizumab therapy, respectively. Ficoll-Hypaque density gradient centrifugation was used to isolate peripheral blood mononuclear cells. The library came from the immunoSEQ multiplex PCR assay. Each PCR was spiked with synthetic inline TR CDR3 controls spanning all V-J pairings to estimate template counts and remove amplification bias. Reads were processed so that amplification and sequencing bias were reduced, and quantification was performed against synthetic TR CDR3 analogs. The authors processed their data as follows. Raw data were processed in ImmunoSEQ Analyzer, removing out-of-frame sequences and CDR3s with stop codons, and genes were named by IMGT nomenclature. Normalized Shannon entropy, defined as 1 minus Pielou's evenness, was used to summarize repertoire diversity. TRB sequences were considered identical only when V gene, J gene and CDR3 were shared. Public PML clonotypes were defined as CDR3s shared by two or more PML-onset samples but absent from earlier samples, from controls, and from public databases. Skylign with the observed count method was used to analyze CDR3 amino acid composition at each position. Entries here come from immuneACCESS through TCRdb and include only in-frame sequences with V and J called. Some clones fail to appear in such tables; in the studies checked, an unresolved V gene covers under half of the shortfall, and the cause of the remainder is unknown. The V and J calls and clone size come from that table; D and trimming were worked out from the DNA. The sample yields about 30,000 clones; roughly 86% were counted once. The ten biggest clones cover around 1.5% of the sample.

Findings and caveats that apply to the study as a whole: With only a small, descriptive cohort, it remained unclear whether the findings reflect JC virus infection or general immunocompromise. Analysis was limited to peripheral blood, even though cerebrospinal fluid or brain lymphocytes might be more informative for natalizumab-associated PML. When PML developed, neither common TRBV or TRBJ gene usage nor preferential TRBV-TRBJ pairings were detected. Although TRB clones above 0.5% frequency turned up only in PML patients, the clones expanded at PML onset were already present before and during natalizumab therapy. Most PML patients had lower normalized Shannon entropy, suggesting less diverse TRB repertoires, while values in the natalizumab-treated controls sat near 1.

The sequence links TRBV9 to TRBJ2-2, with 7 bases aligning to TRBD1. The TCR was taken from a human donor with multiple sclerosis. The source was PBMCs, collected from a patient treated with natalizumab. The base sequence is TGTGCCAGCAGCGTCGGGACAGATAGTCACGGGGAGCTGTTTTTT. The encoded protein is CASSVGTDSHGELFF.